This T cell receptor (beta chain) was identified in a study of T cells after yellow fever vaccination. Study outcomes and limitations: At approximately 96% for CD4 and over 80% for CD8, most primary-vaccination clones showed up again after the booster. It was a weaker secondary response, yet one that peaked faster, at day 5 versus 15.

The authors made TCR cDNA by 5'RACE template switching, adding a universal primer site and UMIs. TCRdb passed the 5' RACE reads through MiXCR, listing each CDR3 protein once. The sample contains roughly 300,000 distinct CDR3 sequences, roughly 8.6% of which appear only once. V dropped 6 bases and J dropped 0 bases, with 14 bases sitting between them. The CDR3 is 16 residues long. From germline, CDR1 is MNHNS and CDR2 SASEGT. In this sample, this clonotype turned up many times. Antigen: not known. The rearrangement links TRBV6-1 to TRBJ2-2, with D tentatively TRBD1 (5 bases). The TCR sequence derives from a man younger than 35 who received the YFV17D yellow fever vaccine. Sequenced here: PBMCs, sampled about 49 days after the first yellow fever vaccination. The CDR3 DNA reads as TGTGCCAGCAGCCATTGGACACCCCCGAACACCGGGGAGCTGTTTTTT. Its protein is CASSHWTPPNTGELFF.